This entry lists 18 T cell receptor beta chains sequenced from one sample in a study of radiotherapy plus CTLA-4 blockade in lung cancer. The data were produced by immunoSEQ multiplex PCR, yet TCRdb's version contains in-frame clones alone and is incomplete. Here the sample spans approximately 97,000 clones, 83% being singletons. The starting material was peripheral blood, obtained from a patient treated with radiotherapy plus ipilimumab. These receptors all stem from a human donor with non-small cell lung cancer who had stable disease on radiotherapy plus ipilimumab.

The chain links TRBV19 to TRBJ1-1; unclear D gene. The germline V and J ends were trimmed by 7 bases and 0 bases, with 12 bases remaining between them. The CDR3 is made up of 14 amino acids. Germline-derived CDR1 and CDR2 are LNHDA and SQIVND (reference sequence). CDR3 sequence reads: CASNAGAMNTEAFF. CDR3 coding DNA: TGTGCCAGTAACGCGGGAGCTATGAACACTGAAGCTTTCTTT.

The chain uses TRBV4-1 and TRBJ2-5; D possibly corresponds to TRBD2 (6 bases). V dropped 0 bases and J dropped 2 bases, with 19 bases sitting between them. The CDR3 extends over 18 amino acids. CDR1 is MGHRA, CDR2 YSYEKL, per germline. CDR3 DNA: TGCGCCAGCAGCCAAGAGCCTCTATCTGGAGGGAAGCAAGAGACCCAGTACTTC. This gives the protein CASSQEPLSGGKQETQYF.

CDR3 in amino acids: CAWNRTSGTYNEQFF. The DNA for the CDR3 is TGTGCCTGGAATCGGACTAGCGGGACGTACAATGAGCAGTTCTTC. V usage is TRBV30 and J usage is TRBJ2-1, with 12 bases aligning to TRBD2. V trimming: 4 bases; J trimming: 4 bases; junction bases outside the gene matches: 5. Germline-derived CDR1 and CDR2 are GTSNPN and SVGIG (reference sequence). The CDR3 is 15 amino acids.

The chain uses TRBV19 and TRBJ2-7, with 9 bases lining up with TRBD1. The CDR3 loop spans 13 amino acids. J was trimmed by 3 bases and V by 6 bases; bases with no gene match: 3. Germline CDR1 reads LNHDA; CDR2 reads SQIVND (reference sequence). Here the CDR3 reads CASRGQGYYEQYF. The CDR3 DNA reads TGTGCCAGTAGAGGACAGGGGTACTACGAGCAGTACTTC.

This CDR3 is CASTIRATNEKLFF. Here the CDR3 DNA reads TGTGCCAGCACCATCAGGGCAACTAATGAAAAACTGTTTTTT. The chain couples TRBV7-9 to TRBJ1-4, with D perhaps TRBD1 (5 bases). Per the germline V gene, CDR1 is SEHNR and CDR2 is FQNEAQ (reference sequence). Trimming removed 7 bases at V and 0 bases at J, with 9 bases between. CDR3 length: 14 amino acids.

This chain connects TRBV11-3 to TRBJ2-7; 9 nucleotides agree with TRBD1. Germline CDR1 is SGHNT and CDR2 is YENEEA. V was pared by 3 bases and J by 6 bases, with 3 bases of the junction left unmatched. The CDR3 runs to 13 residues. DNA of the CDR3: TGTGCCAGCAGCTTCACAGGGGGCGGCGAGCAGTACTTC. It yields the protein CASSFTGGGEQYF.

The CDR3 DNA sequence: TGTGCCAGTAGTAGTCGGACAGGGGGGCCTAGTGAGCAGTTCTTC. This sequence encodes CASSSRTGGPSEQFF. This chain connects TRBV19 to TRBJ2-1, with TRBD1 identical over 10 bases. Germline CDR1 LNHDA, CDR2 SQIVND (reference sequence). The CDR3 runs 15 residues. V lost 4 bases and J lost 9; bases outside the gene matches: 9. Using reference TRBV19 and TRBJ2-1 for the parts outside the CDR3, the full variable domain is DGGITQSPKYLFRKEGQNVTLSCEQNLNHDAMYWYRQDPGQGLRLIYYSQIVNDFQKGDIAEGYSVSREKKESFPLTVTSAQKNPTAFYLCASSSRTGGPSEQFFGPGTRLTVL.

The chain joins TRBV9 to TRBJ1-1, with D hard to call. Germline assignment: CDR1 SGDLS and CDR2 YYNGEE. V was shortened by 6 bases and J by 5 bases, with 17 bases between the two germline ends. The CDR3 sequence is 14 residues long. The CDR3 protein is CASTPKEGGTEAFF. Here the CDR3 DNA reads TGTGCCAGCACCCCCAAAGAGGGAGGGACTGAAGCTTTCTTT.

There are a few counts of this clone. V gene TRBV11-2 combines with J gene TRBJ2-1, with D perhaps matching TRBD2 (7 bases). The CDR3 consists of 15 residues. Per the germline V gene, CDR1 is SGHAT and CDR2 is FQNNGV. V was cut by 3 bases and J by 7 bases, with 16 bases left in between. The CDR3 spells CASSFSGGAGNEQFF. As DNA, the CDR3 is TGTGCCAGCAGCTTTAGTGGGGGGGCGGGTAATGAGCAGTTCTTC.

The chain combines TRBV2 with TRBJ2-1; D assignment may be TRBD1 or TRBD2 (5 bases each). The germline V gene encodes CDR1 SNHLY and CDR2 FYNNEI. Trimming stripped 6 bases from V and 4 bases from J, with 13 bases between. The CDR3 is 14 amino acids. The CDR3 region has the DNA TGTGCCAGCAGGGGGACGGCTCTTTACAATGAGCAGTTCTTC. Translation gives CASRGTALYNEQFF.

This chain links TRBV30 with TRBJ2-7; D is possibly TRBD1 (6 bases). The CDR3 totals 14 residues. The ends were cut back, 0 bases at V and 0 bases at J, with 9 bases in the middle. The germline V gene encodes CDR1 GTSNPN and CDR2 SVGIG (reference sequence). DNA for the CDR3: TGTGCCTGGAGTGTAGGGGGAAGCTCCTACGAGCAGTACTTC. Translation gives CAWSVGGSSYEQYF. The variable domain in full, completed from reference TRBV30 and TRBJ2-7, reads SQTIHQWPATLVQPVGSPLSLECTVEGTSNPNLYWYRQAAGRGLQLLFYSVGIGQISSEVPQNLSASRPQDRQFILSSKKLLLSDSGFYLCAWSVGGSSYEQYFGPGTRLTVT.

The chain couples TRBV28 to TRBJ2-7; D may be TRBD1 (6 bases). The CDR3 spans 15 residues. Trimming stripped 5 bases from V and 0 bases from J, with 14 bases between. Germline values: CDR1 MDHEN, CDR2 SYDVKM. CDR3 loop: CASSLHRVFSYEQYF. The CDR3 DNA follows: TGTGCCAGCAGTCTACACAGGGTTTTCTCCTACGAGCAGTACTTC.

The chain links TRBV28 to TRBJ2-7; D is tentatively TRBD1 or TRBD2 (5 bases each). CDR1 and CDR2 from the germline V gene are MDHEN and SYDVKM. This CDR3 contains 12 residues. V lost 3 bases and J lost 6, with 9 bases in between. CDR3 sequence: CASSLRGVEQYF. The CDR3 coding sequence is TGTGCCAGCAGTTTGCGAGGGGTCGAGCAGTACTTC.

This clone was detected only a few times. The chain couples TRBV29-1 to TRBJ1-3; D is perhaps TRBD1 (5 bases). V dropped 3 bases and J dropped 2 bases, with 11 bases sitting between them. The germline V gene encodes CDR1 SQVTM and CDR2 ANQGSEA. This CDR3 contains 14 residues. CDR3 in DNA: TGCAGCGTTGACTCCCCGGGGCCTGGAAACACCATATATTTT. Translating it yields CSVDSPGPGNTIYF.

This clone was seen a few times. The J gene is TRBJ1-4, the V gene TRBV5-1; 7 nucleotides line up with TRBD1. The ends lost 3 bases at V and 8 bases at J; junction bases unmatched: 10. This CDR3 comprises 15 residues. Germline CDR1 SGHRS, CDR2 YFSETQ. The CDR3 DNA is TGCGCCAGCAGCTCCCGGACAGGACGGGGCGAAAAACTGTTTTTT. Amino acid sequence: CASSSRTGRGEKLFF.

The rearrangement joins TRBV19 to TRBJ2-3; 11 bases map to TRBD2. V shed 4 bases, J shed 9 bases, and the junction held 12 bases outside the gene matches. Germline V lookup: CDR1 LNHDA, CDR2 SQIVND (reference sequence). The CDR3 consists of 16 residues. The CDR3 spells CASSTSGRLNVYTQYF. The CDR3 DNA reads TGTGCCAGTAGTACTAGCGGGAGGCTTAACGTGTACACGCAGTATTTT.

The chain recombines TRBV7-3 with TRBJ2-1, with 7 bases lining up with TRBD2. With 5 bases clipped from V and 10 bases from J, the junction kept 11 bases outside the gene matches. CDR1 and CDR2 from the germline V gene are SGHTA and FQGTGA. The CDR3 is 14 amino acids. The CDR3 sequence is CASSTPGLPGEQFF. CDR3 nucleotides: TGTGCCAGCAGCACTCCGGGACTACCTGGGGAGCAGTTCTTC.

In nucleotides, the CDR3 is TGTGCCAGCAGAGCTAGCGGGGGGGCCTACAATGAGCAGTTCTTC. Encoded protein: CASRASGGAYNEQFF. The rearrangement joins TRBV6-1 to TRBJ2-1, with 12 bases aligning to TRBD2. Germline trimming cut 6 bases from V and 2 bases from J; bases unmatched to any gene: 2. This CDR3 region has 15 residues. Looked up from germline, CDR1 is MNHNS and CDR2 is SASEGT.